This T cell receptor beta chain appears in the sequencing data of a study of low-dose radiotherapy and immunotherapy resistance in tumors. Time point denoted: before trial treatment. This CDR3 has 13 residues. V dropped 6 bases and J dropped 1 base, with 9 bases sitting between them. This clonotype was seen a single time. TRAV- and TRBV-specific primers, spanning alpha and beta chains, primed first-strand cDNA. With a V-primer adapter and a constant-region primer, TCRs were amplified for approximately 20 PCR cycles. MiXCR was run by TCRdb on the reads, yielding one entry per CDR3 protein. The data hold around 36,000 distinct CDR3 sequences, with around a third observed a single time.

The chain recombines TRBV12-3 or TRBV12-4 with TRBJ1-1; D might be TRBD1 (6 bases). The source was PBMCs, collected before treatment. The sequence was collected from a male donor with gallbladder cancer. In nucleotides, the CDR3 is TGTGCCAGCAGCCGGACAGCGAACACTGAAGCTTTCTTT. Encoded protein: CASSRTANTEAFF.